This TCR beta chain was recovered during a study of T cell responses to AZD1222 COVID-19 vaccine. Study conclusions and caveats: Sampling captured repertoires only after the peak T cell response. Reportedly, nearly half of unique spike TCRs recognized epitopes outside B.1.351/B.1.1.7 mutations.

The table lists this clone with a count of one. What it binds is unknown. Germline V gene data show CDR1 as SGDLS and CDR2 as YYNGEE. This CDR3 comprises 15 residues. V lost 4 bases and J lost 4; bases outside the gene matches: 7. TCRdb's copy holds only in-frame clones and misses some; the assay was immunoSEQ multiplex PCR. The table has around 140,000 clones, more than 85% seen once. This receptor was taken from an adult who received the AZD1222 COVID-19 vaccine. The gene calls are TRBV9 and TRBJ2-2, with TRBD1 identical over 7 bases. The sample in question was peripheral blood, obtained 28 days after the second AZD1222 dose. CDR3 region: CASSLRTGPTGELFF. CDR3 bases: TGTGCCAGCAGCCTAAGGACAGGTCCCACCGGGGAGCTGTTTTTT. Filled out from reference TRBV9 and TRBJ2-2, the complete variable domain reads DSGVTQTPKHLITATGQRVTLRCSPRSGDLSVYWYQQSLDQGLQFLIQYYNGEERAKGNILERFSAQQFPDLHSELNLSSLELGDSALYFCASSLRTGPTGELFFGEGSRLTVL.